These 10 T cell receptor beta chains share one sample of origin, sequenced in a study of cytomegalovirus exposure and HLA in healthy donors. TCRdb's copy holds only in-frame clones and misses some; the assay was immunoSEQ multiplex PCR. Of 250,000 to 350,000 clones listed, 80% to 90% are singletons. Source material: PBMCs. The receptors were gathered from a woman in her late teens or twenties in good health and CMV-seronegative.

Only one count was recorded for this clone. CDR3 loop: CALGQSDETQYF. The CDR3 bases are TGTGCCCTTGGACAGTCGGACGAGACCCAGTACTTC. This sequence joins TRBV28 and TRBJ2-5, with D perhaps matching TRBD1 (6 bases). V was pared by 11 bases and J by 5 bases, with 15 bases between. CDR1 and CDR2 (germline): MDHEN, SYDVKM. This CDR3 has 12 residues. The full variable domain, completed using reference TRBV28 and TRBJ2-5, is DVKVTQSSRYLVKRTGEKVFLECVQDMDHENMFWYRQDPGLGLRLIYFSYDVKMKEKGDIPEGYSVSREKKERFSLILESASTNQTSMYLCALGQSDETQYFGPGTRLLVL.

This sequence joins TRBV6-5 and TRBJ1-2; no clear D gene. CDR1 and CDR2 from the germline V gene are MNHEY and SVGAGI. The CDR3 is 14 residues long. The V and J ends lost 0 bases and 4 bases respectively, with 9 bases between them. The CDR3 bases are TGTGCCAGCAGTTACTCGAAAGAGGCCTATGGCTACACCTTC. It encodes CASSYSKEAYGYTF.

This chain connects TRBV5-1 to TRBJ2-7; 9 bases agree with TRBD2. The germline CDR1 and CDR2 sequences are SGHRS and YFSETQ. The V and J ends lost 1 base and 3 bases, in that order; junction bases with no gene match: 2. The CDR3 covers 14 residues. The CDR3 loop reads CASSLLAGHYEQYF. The CDR3 DNA follows: TGCGCCAGCAGCTTGCTAGCGGGACACTACGAGCAGTACTTC. Full variable domain (missing parts from reference TRBV5-1 and TRBJ2-7): KAGVTQTPRYLIKTRGQQVTLSCSPISGHRSVSWYQQTPGQGLQFLFEYFSETQRNKGNFPGRFSGRQFSNSRSEMNVSTLELGDSALYLCASSLLAGHYEQYFGPGTRLTVT.

This chain uses TRBV9 with TRBJ2-5; 10 bases map to TRBD2. The CDR3 spans 16 residues. Germline CDR1 SGDLS, CDR2 YYNGEE. V shed 0 bases, J shed 4 bases, and the junction held 6 bases outside the gene matches. CDR3 residues: CASSVASSGSRETQYF. DNA of the CDR3: TGTGCCAGCAGCGTAGCGTCTAGCGGGAGTCGAGAGACCCAGTACTTC.

V and J are TRBV11-3 and TRBJ2-1; D is perhaps TRBD1 (6 bases). Trimming took 9 bases from V and 6 from J, leaving 21 bases between them. Germline loops: CDR1 SGHNT, CDR2 YENEEA. There are 15 residues in the CDR3. CDR3 sequence reads: CASSVDGTRVNEQFF. The DNA of the CDR3 is TGTGCCAGTTCGGTTGACGGGACACGGGTCAATGAGCAGTTCTTC.

V usage is TRBV2 and J usage is TRBJ2-3; 7 bases match TRBD2. Germline trimming cut 1 base from V and 0 bases from J; bases unmatched to any gene: 7. This CDR3 comprises 17 residues. CDR1 is SNHLY and CDR2 is FYNNEI in the germline V gene. CDR3 loop: CASSEGVAGTSTDTQYF. The CDR3 DNA reads TGTGCCAGCAGTGAAGGAGTAGCGGGCACTAGCACAGATACGCAGTATTTT. The whole variable domain, remainder taken from reference TRBV2 and TRBJ2-3, is EPEVTQTPSHQVTQMGQEVILRCVPISNHLYFYWYRQILGQKVEFLVSFYNNEISEKSEIFDDQFSVERPDGSNFTLKIRSTKLEDSAMYFCASSEGVAGTSTDTQYFGPGTRLTVL.

This clone was observed a handful of times. The chain couples TRBV5-1 to TRBJ2-2, with TRBD1 matching 8 bases. Unmatched junction bases numbered 5, after V lost 2 bases and J lost 5 bases. The germline CDR1 and CDR2 sequences are SGHRS and YFSETQ. The CDR3 consists of 15 residues. The CDR3 region has the DNA TGCGCCAGCAGCTTACGACAGGGGAGTACCGGGGAGCTGTTTTTT. Protein: CASSLRQGSTGELFF.

This chain joins TRBV4-1 and TRBJ2-7; 12 nucleotides line up with TRBD2. Trimming removed 4 bases from V and 3 bases from J; junction bases left unmatched: 4. Per germline, CDR1 MGHRA and CDR2 YSYEKL. The CDR3 loop spans 15 amino acids. CDR3 in amino acids: CASSPGLAGNYEQYF. DNA for the CDR3: TGCGCCAGCAGCCCGGGACTAGCGGGCAACTACGAGCAGTACTTC.

The chain joins TRBV5-6 to TRBJ2-3, with 8 positions matching TRBD2. This CDR3 has 16 amino acids. CDR1 and CDR2 from the germline V gene are SGHDT and YYEEEE. The V and J ends lost 2 bases and 3 bases, in that order; junction bases with no gene match: 8. This CDR3 is CASSFGVGGRTDTQYF. CDR3 bases: TGTGCCAGCAGCTTCGGTGTCGGCGGGAGGACAGATACGCAGTATTTT.

V and J are TRBV27 and TRBJ2-7; a weak D match, TRBD1 (5 bases). V was pared by 2 bases and J by 10 bases, with 12 bases between. Germline V lookup: CDR1 MNHEY, CDR2 SMNVEV (reference sequence). CDR3 length: 12 residues. The CDR3 coding sequence is TGTGCCAGCAGTTTAAAGGGGTTCCAACAGTACTTC. As protein: CASSLKGFQQYF.